The entry below gives a single TCR beta chain sequence along with its context. This entry belongs to a study of long-term antiretroviral therapy in people with HIV. Every sample had about 0.9-11 million cryopreserved PBMC in it before DNA extraction. The length of the CDR3 is 17 residues. Trimming cost V 1 base and J 6 bases, with 22 bases left between them. Per the germline V gene, CDR1 is SGHNT and CDR2 is YYREEE (reference sequence). Run at survey level, the immunoSEQ assay was version v3.0. The repertoire was sequenced with immunoSEQ multiplex PCR; TCRdb's copy has only in-frame clones and lacks some. Among about 20,000 clones listed, more than 85% were seen once.

The sequencing here drew on unsorted PBMCs, taken 4.4 years after starting antiretroviral therapy. This TCR derives from a woman aged 50 to 60 with HIV. This sequence joins TRBV5-4 and TRBJ2-5; D assignment may be TRBD1 or TRBD2 (6 bases each). CDR3 in DNA: TGTGCCAGCAGCTTGATGATGGGGGGCGTGGGACAAAAGACCCAGTACTTC. Its protein product is CASSLMMGGVGQKTQYF.